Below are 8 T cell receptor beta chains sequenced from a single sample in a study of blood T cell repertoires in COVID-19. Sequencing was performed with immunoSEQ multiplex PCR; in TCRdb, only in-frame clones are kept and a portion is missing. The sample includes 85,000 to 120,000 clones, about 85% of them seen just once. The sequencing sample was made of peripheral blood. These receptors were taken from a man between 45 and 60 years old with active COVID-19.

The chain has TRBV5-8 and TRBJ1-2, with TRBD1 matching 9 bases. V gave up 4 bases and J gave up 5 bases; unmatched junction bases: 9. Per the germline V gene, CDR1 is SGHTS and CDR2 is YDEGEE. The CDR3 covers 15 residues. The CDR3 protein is CASSPTGGRGYGYTF. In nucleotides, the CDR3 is TGTGCCAGCAGCCCCACAGGGGGCCGGGGATATGGCTACACCTTC.

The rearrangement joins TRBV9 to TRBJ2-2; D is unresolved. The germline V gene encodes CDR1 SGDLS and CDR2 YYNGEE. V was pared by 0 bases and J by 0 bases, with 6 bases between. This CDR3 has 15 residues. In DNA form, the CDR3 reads TGTGCCAGCAGCGTAGCAACAGCGAACACCGGGGAGCTGTTTTTT. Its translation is CASSVATANTGELFF.

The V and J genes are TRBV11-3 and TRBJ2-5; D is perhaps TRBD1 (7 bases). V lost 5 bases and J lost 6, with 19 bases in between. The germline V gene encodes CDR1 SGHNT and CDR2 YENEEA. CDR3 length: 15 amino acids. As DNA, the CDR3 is TGTGCCAGCAGCACTACACACAGGGGAGGAAAGACCCAGTACTTC. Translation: CASSTTHRGGKTQYF.

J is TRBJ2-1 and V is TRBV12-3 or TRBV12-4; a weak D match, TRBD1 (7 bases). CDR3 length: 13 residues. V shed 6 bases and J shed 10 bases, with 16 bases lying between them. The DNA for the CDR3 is TGTGCCAGCAGGATCCAGGGGGGATACGAGCAGTTCTTC. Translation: CASRIQGGYEQFF.

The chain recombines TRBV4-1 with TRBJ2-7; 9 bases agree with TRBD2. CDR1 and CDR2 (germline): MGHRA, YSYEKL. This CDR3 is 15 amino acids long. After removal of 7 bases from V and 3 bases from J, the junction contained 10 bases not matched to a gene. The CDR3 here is CASNYPAGGYYEQYF. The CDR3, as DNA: TGCGCCAGCAACTACCCGGCGGGGGGGTACTACGAGCAGTACTTC.

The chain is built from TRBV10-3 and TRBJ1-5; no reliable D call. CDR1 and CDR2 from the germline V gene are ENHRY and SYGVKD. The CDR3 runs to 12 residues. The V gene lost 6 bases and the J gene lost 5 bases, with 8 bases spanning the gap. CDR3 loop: CAISIGDQPQHF. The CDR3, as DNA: TGTGCCATCAGCATCGGAGATCAGCCCCAGCATTTT.

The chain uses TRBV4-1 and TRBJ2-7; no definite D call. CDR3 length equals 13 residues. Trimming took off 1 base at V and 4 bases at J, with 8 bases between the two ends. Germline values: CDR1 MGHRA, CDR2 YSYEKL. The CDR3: CASSQVGDYEQYF. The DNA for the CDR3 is TGCGCCAGCAGCCAAGTAGGAGATTACGAGCAGTACTTC.

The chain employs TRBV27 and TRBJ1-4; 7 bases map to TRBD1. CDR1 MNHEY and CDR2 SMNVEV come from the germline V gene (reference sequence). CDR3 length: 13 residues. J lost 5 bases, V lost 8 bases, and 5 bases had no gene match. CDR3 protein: CASRDSWNEKLFF. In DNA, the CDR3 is TGTGCCAGCCGGGACAGTTGGAATGAAAAACTGTTTTTT. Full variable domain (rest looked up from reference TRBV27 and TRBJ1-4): EAQVTQNPRYLITVTGKKLTVTCSQNMNHEYMSWYRQDPGLGLRQIYYSMNVEVTDKGDVPEGYKVSRKEKRNFPLILESPSPNQTSLYFCASRDSWNEKLFFGSGTQLSVL.